This is a list of T cell receptor beta chains from one sample in a study of blood T cell repertoires in COVID-19. Data came from immunoSEQ multiplex PCR; TCRdb stores just in-frame clones and leaves some out. The data contain under 450,000 clones, around 87% of them singletons. The sample was PBMCs or T cells enriched from blood (not recorded which). All receptors derive from a young man who had recovered from COVID-19. CDR3s include the opening cysteine and the closing phenylalanine or tryptophan. Each record gives: D gene, V gene, clone size, J gene, CDR3 protein, CDR3 DNA. D genes are given only for firm matches. A row's size may be missing; if present it is once, few, many or a size class.

>TRBD1|TRBV27|.|TRBJ1-4
CASRRQGSPTNEKLFF
TGTGCCAGCCGACGACAGGGGTCACCAACTAATGAAAAACTGTTTTTT
>TRBD1|TRBV27|.|TRBJ1-5
CASSWDRNQPQHF
TGTGCCAGCAGTTGGGACAGGAATCAGCCCCAGCATTTT
>TRBD1|TRBV6-4|.|TRBJ2-7
CASSPSEGTASYEQYF
TGTGCCAGCAGCCCCTCCGAGGGGACAGCCTCCTACGAGCAGTACTTC
>TRBD1|TRBV18|.|TRBJ1-5
CASSPLGQENQPQHF
TGTGCCAGCTCACCGCTGGGACAGGAGAATCAGCCCCAGCATTTT
>.|TRBV19|.|TRBJ1-5
CASSIDRGNQPQHF
TGTGCCAGTAGTATAGATAGAGGCAATCAGCCCCAGCATTTT
>TRBD2|TRBV19|few|TRBJ2-6
CASTPRLISGGDTSSGANVLTF
TGTGCCAGTACCCCCCGTCTGATAAGCGGGGGGGACACCTCCTCTGGGGCCAACGTCCTGACTTTC
>.|TRBV9|.|TRBJ1-2
CASSVGQRTNYGYTF
TGTGCCAGCAGCGTTGGACAAAGAACAAACTATGGCTACACCTTC
>TRBD1|TRBV6-5|.|TRBJ2-7
CASSYLPGQSAYEQYF
TGTGCCAGCAGTTACTTGCCGGGACAGTCAGCCTACGAGCAGTACTTC
>.|TRBV13|.|TRBJ1-4
CASSGQPNEKLFF
TGTGCCAGCAGCGGACAGCCGAATGAAAAACTGTTTTTT
>.|TRBV13|.|TRBJ1-2
CASSLDYTNYGYTF
TGTGCCAGCAGCTTGGACTATACTAACTATGGCTACACCTTC
>.|TRBV9|.|TRBJ1-1
CASSGDSYTEAFF
TGTGCCAGCAGCGGAGACAGTTACACTGAAGCTTTCTTT
>.|TRBV14|once|TRBJ1-1
CASSQAGNTEAFF
TGTGCCAGCAGCCAAGCGGGGAACACTGAAGCTTTCTTT
>TRBD1|TRBV19|.|TRBJ1-6
CASSRTGDTDSPLHF
TGTGCCAGTAGTAGGACAGGGGATACTGATTCACCCCTCCACTTT
>.|TRBV30|.|TRBJ1-1
CAWSVLRNTEAFF
TGTGCCTGGAGTGTACTGCGAAACACTGAAGCTTTCTTT